The present TCR beta chain was sequenced within a study of CD8 T cells in ankylosing spondylitis. Trimming cost V 3 bases and J 3 bases, with 11 bases left between them. The CDR3 spans 13 residues. The V gene's germline CDR1 is DFQATT and CDR2 SNEGSKA (reference sequence). TCRdb fed the 5' RACE reads into MiXCR, producing one record per CDR3 protein. The sample records about 240,000 distinct CDR3 sequences, 8.6% being singletons. This clonotype was observed many times. Its antigen is unidentified. Study-level results: Clones linked to disease were reported to show significant enrichment in matched ankylosing spondylitis synovial fluid. Disease-linked clones had a CD8+ phenotype and relatively low frequency in peripheral blood.

This clonotype originated in a male donor with ankylosing spondylitis or in good health (not recorded which). This rearrangement joins TRBV20-1 to TRBJ1-1, with D perhaps TRBD1 (6 bases). Sequenced material: blood, either unsorted or a sorted T cell fraction (not recorded which). CDR3 DNA sequence: TGCAGTGCTAGGGGGGCCGGAGACACTGAAGCTTTCTTT. Translated: CSARGAGDTEAFF.